This TCR beta chain was profiled in a study of T cell responses to AZD1222 COVID-19 vaccine. The CDR3 contains 13 residues. Germline V gene data show CDR1 as LNHDA and CDR2 as SQIVND (reference sequence). Trimming took 3 bases from V and 10 from J; bases not matched to a gene: 3. Regarding this clone: The antigen remains unidentified.

Findings and caveats of the study: Repertoire sampling was restricted to post-peak T cell response timepoints. Epitopes outside B.1.351 and B.1.1.7 mutated regions reportedly drew nearly half of spike TCRs.

Here immunoSEQ multiplex PCR was the method, and the copy in TCRdb shows in-frame clones only, minus some. The table records some 71,000 clones, 84% of them present only once. The sequenced sample was peripheral blood, obtained on day 0 of AZD1222 vaccination. The gene calls are TRBV19 and TRBJ1-5; 10 positions agree with TRBD1. The sequence came from an adult in good health. The CDR3 spells CASSIWTGGPQHF. The DNA of the CDR3 is TGTGCCAGTAGTATTTGGACAGGGGGTCCCCAGCATTTT.